This T cell receptor (beta chain) is drawn from a study of a mutant IDH1 vaccine in newly diagnosed glioma. The overall study: Earlier therapy was either radiotherapy, temozolomide, or both, and most got both. Study-wide results and caveats: In 80% to 95% of patients, immune responses induced by the vaccine occurred. Seemingly, pseudoprogression had no relation to changes in the top peripheral T cell clonotypes.

Trimming removed 3 bases from V and 2 bases from J, with 11 bases in between. The germline gives CDR1 SGDLS, CDR2 YYNGEE. The CDR3 sequence is 14 residues long. Data came from immunoSEQ multiplex PCR; TCRdb stores just in-frame clones and leaves some out. The sample carries tens of thousands of clones, roughly 80% recorded once. The time point denotes: baseline, week 1 (first vaccination visit). The treatment was: pre-vaccination baseline after standard-of-care therapy. The donors had new WHO grade 3 or 4 astrocytomas; these were IDH1-mutant and ATRX-lost. With regard to this clone: Its antigen is unknown.

The clonotype originates from a man aged 18 to 30 with glioma. Sequences were derived from PBMCs, sampled from a glioma patient treated with radiotherapy, temozolomide or both. The gene calls are TRBV9 and TRBJ1-2; no clear D gene. CDR3 loop: CASSGPLINYGYTF. DNA of the CDR3: TGTGCCAGCAGCGGCCCCCTGATCAACTATGGCTACACCTTC.